This record covers a single TCR beta chain. These data belong to a study of PD-1 blockade in mismatch repair-deficient tumors. Only in-frame clones appear in the TCRdb table, and some are missing; sequencing was by immunoSEQ multiplex PCR. The data hold fewer than 60,000 clones, with around three quarters observed a single time. CDR3 length: 12 residues. Unmatched junction bases numbered 5, after V lost 0 bases and J lost 10 bases. Germline CDR1 is GTSNPN and CDR2 is SVGIG (reference sequence). This chain links TRBV30 with TRBJ1-1, with 7 bases matching TRBD1. The sample here was PBMCs, taken before pembrolizumab treatment. The receptor was isolated from an adult with mismatch repair-deficient cancer. The CDR3 nucleotides read TGTGCCTGGAGTGTCGGGACAGTCCCAGCTTTCTTT. It specifies CAWSVGTVPAFF.